This TCR beta chain derives from a study of beta chain features in type 1 diabetes. Study-level background: Patient and healthy donor groups were alike in age, gender and cell yields. Study-wide results and caveats: In the patient group, naive, central memory and Treg TCRB repertoires seemed more alike than in the healthy donor group.

A remark on this clone: What it binds is unknown.

Averaging about 116 mL, one heparinised blood draw was given by each donor. Purity exceeding 95% was reached by all sorted populations. Since all of the isolated RNA was reverse transcribed, expressed TCRB transcripts were what got sequenced. Generated by immunoSEQ multiplex PCR, the TCRdb table keeps only in-frame clones and is missing some. Among approximately 250,000 clones listed, around 9.6% were seen once. The source is a woman in her late teens or twenties in good health. Input material: naive CD4+ T cells from blood.

The CDR3 loop is CASSLVTNPGNTEAFF. The CDR3 DNA reads as TGCGCCAGCAGCTTGGTGACGAACCCAGGGAACACTGAAGCTTTCTTT. The V call is TRBV5-1, the J call TRBJ1-1; D call uncertain. This CDR3 comprises 16 residues. V lost 0 bases to trimming and J lost 1 base, with 13 bases between them. Germline lookup yields CDR1 SGHRS and CDR2 YFSETQ.